These 18 T cell receptor beta chains share one sample of origin, sequenced in a study of regulatory T cells in long-lasting Graves disease. CDR3-region Arm-PCR and iRepertoire HTBI primers produced the TCR beta libraries. TCRdb ran MiXCR on the multiplex PCR reads and lists one entry per CDR3 protein. This table holds about 470,000 distinct CDR3 sequences, about 22% found once. Time point denoted: persistent/refractory GD, antithyroid drugs over 5 years with positive TRAb. PBMCs were the source of the RNA used for TCR sequencing. The input for sequencing was peripheral blood mononuclear cells (PBMCs), taken when the disease was refractory, from a patient treated with antithyroid drugs. The receptor source for this set is a female donor with Graves disease.

This clonotype came up many times. A read error may account for a junction end that differs from germline. The chain couples TRBV5-1 to TRBJ1-1; weak D call: TRBD1 (6 bases). The CDR3 is made up of 13 amino acids. Germline V gives CDR1 SGHRS, CDR2 YFSETQ. The CDR3 sequence is CASSRTENTEAFF. The CDR3 region has the DNA TGTGCCAGCAGCCGGACAGAGAACACTGAAGCTTTCTTT.

The sample holds a few counts of this clonotype. This chain joins TRBV19 and TRBJ1-4; D unclear. Per germline, CDR1 LNHDA and CDR2 SQIVND (reference sequence). V lost 6 bases and J lost 5, with 19 bases in between. This CDR3 spans 16 amino acids. The DNA for the CDR3 is TGTGCCAGTAGCGGCTCTAGCGGAGGGATCAATGAAAAACTGTTTTTT. Protein sequence: CASSGSSGGINEKLFF.

This clonotype was seen repeatedly, ten times or more. The chain recombines TRBV28 with TRBJ2-5, with 10 bases identical to TRBD1. CDR3 length equals 15 residues. Germline trimming cut 6 bases from V and 4 bases from J; bases unmatched to any gene: 8. Germline loops: CDR1 MDHEN, CDR2 SYDVKM. Here the CDR3 DNA reads TGTGCCAGCAGCACCGCGGGACAGGGGCCAGAGACCCAGTACTTC. Amino acids: CASSTAGQGPETQYF.

This clonotype was counted many times. The rearrangement joins TRBV6-1 to TRBJ2-7, with D possibly being TRBD1 (6 bases). The germline gives CDR1 MNHNS, CDR2 SASEGT. Trimming pared 5 bases from V and 3 bases from J, leaving 11 bases between. The CDR3 contains 13 residues. In nucleotides, the CDR3 is TGTGCCAGCAGTAACGCAGGGGTCTACGAGCAGTACTTC. It encodes CASSNAGVYEQYF.

This clonotype has ten or more counts. The chain links TRBV6-1 to TRBJ2-5; 11 nucleotides agree with TRBD1. Germline V gene data show CDR1 as MNHNS and CDR2 as SASEGT. V dropped 10 bases and J dropped 5; count of bases not matched to a gene: 9. The CDR3 is 14 amino acids. The CDR3 reads CAISGQGAGETQYF. DNA for the CDR3: TGTGCCATCAGCGGACAGGGGGCTGGGGAGACCCAGTACTTC.

In its sample, this clonotype was seen once. V gene TRBV7-9 combines with J gene TRBJ1-2; TRBD1 might be the D (6 bases). Between the trimmed V and J ends, which lost 3 bases and 8 bases, there was a span of 16 bases. This CDR3 has 14 amino acids. Germline lookup yields CDR1 SEHNR and CDR2 FQNEAQ (reference sequence). CDR3 sequence (DNA): TGTGCCAGCAGCTTGGCCGTGTGGGGACAAGGCTACACCTTC. Protein: CASSLAVWGQGYTF.

This chain uses TRBV7-2 with TRBJ1-2; maybe TRBD1 (5 bases). Germline lookup yields CDR1 SGHTA and CDR2 FQGNSA. The CDR3 loop spans 11 amino acids. Trimming pared 6 bases from V and 14 bases from J, leaving 16 bases between. This chain's CDR3 is CASRNGQGSTF. The DNA for the CDR3 is TGTGCCAGCAGGAACGGGCAGGGTTCGACCTTC.

This clonotype was found a few times. The chain has TRBV19 and TRBJ1-5; maybe TRBD1 (5 bases). In germline, CDR1 is LNHDA, CDR2 SQIVND (reference sequence). The CDR3 extends over 17 amino acids. V shed 1 base and J shed 0 bases, with 13 bases lying between them. CDR3: CASSIGRGYYSNQPQHF. The CDR3 nucleotides read TGTGCCAGTAGTATAGGTCGGGGGTATTATAGCAATCAGCCCCAGCATTTT.

The chain has TRBV5-1 and TRBJ1-6; D is perhaps TRBD1 (6 bases). Deletions cut 5 bases from V and 8 bases from J, with 14 bases between. This CDR3 has 14 amino acids. The germline CDR1 and CDR2 sequences are SGHRS and YFSETQ. The CDR3 sequence is CASRLQGLDSPLHF. DNA for the CDR3: TGCGCCAGCAGGCTACAGGGTCTTGATTCACCCCTCCACTTT.

V is TRBV6-2 or TRBV6-3 and J is TRBJ2-7; possibly TRBD2 for D (5 bases). The CDR3 runs 15 residues. The germline CDR1 and CDR2 sequences are MNHEY and SVGEGT. V shed 0 bases and J shed 1 base, with 10 bases lying between them. The CDR3 is CASSYSYGNSYEQYF. The CDR3 DNA reads as TGTGCCAGCAGTTACTCGTACGGGAATTCCTACGAGCAGTACTTC.

This clonotype occurred a few times. The chain links TRBV2 to TRBJ2-6; D is tentatively TRBD1 or TRBD2 (5 bases each). From germline, CDR1 is SNHLY and CDR2 FYNNEI. The CDR3 runs 16 residues. V was cut by 2 bases and J by 1 base, with 9 bases left in between. CDR3 coding DNA: TGTGCCAGCAGTGAAAGGTGGGGGTCTGGGGCCAACGTCCTGACTTTC. It is translated as CASSERWGSGANVLTF. Together with reference TRBV2 and TRBJ2-6, the CDR3 gives the full variable domain: EPEVTQTPSHQVTQMGQEVILRCVPISNHLYFYWYRQILGQKVEFLVSFYNNEISEKSEIFDDQFSVERPDGSNFTLKIRSTKLEDSAMYFCASSERWGSGANVLTFGAGSRLTVL.

Many counts were recorded for this clonotype. The germline gene is not matched at one end of the junction; a read error may be the cause. The genes are TRBV6-5 and TRBJ2-7; no firm D call. Germline V gives CDR1 MNHEY, CDR2 SVGAGI. The CDR3 covers 13 residues. CDR3 region: CVSSYGYSYEQYF. CDR3 DNA sequence: TGTGTCAGCAGTTATGGCTACTCCTACGAGCAGTACTTC.

The V and J genes are TRBV7-2 and TRBJ2-6; D might be TRBD2 (5 bases). Germline V lookup: CDR1 SGHTA, CDR2 FQGNSA. This CDR3 is 17 amino acids long. Trimming shortened V by 1 base and J by 0 bases, and 10 bases separated the two germline ends. The CDR3 nucleotides read TGTGCCAGCAGCTTAGTTGGACTGCGCTCTGGGGCCAACGTCCTGACTTTC. It codes for CASSLVGLRSGANVLTF.

In this sample, this clonotype turned up a few times. The chain uses TRBV20-1 and TRBJ1-5; D not resolved. Germline values: CDR1 DFQATT, CDR2 SNEGSKA (reference sequence). Trimming removed 6 bases at V and 1 base at J, with 16 bases between. This CDR3 region has 15 residues. CDR3 nucleotide sequence: TGCAGTGCGGCATCTCGGGCCGAAAGCAATCAGCCCCAGCATTTT. Protein sequence: CSAASRAESNQPQHF.

The sample holds many counts of this clonotype. The J gene is TRBJ2-7, the V gene TRBV13; TRBD1 aligns across 9 bases. This CDR3 has 14 amino acids. Germline V gene data show CDR1 as PRHDT and CDR2 as FYEKMQ (reference sequence). Losses at the gene ends were 5 bases for V and 3 bases for J; bases not matched to a gene: 5. The CDR3 DNA sequence: TGTGCCAGCAGCCGGGACAGGGTTGTCTACGAGCAGTACTTC. Amino acids: CASSRDRVVYEQYF.

The chain couples TRBV15 to TRBJ1-5; 10 positions agree with TRBD1. The CDR3 spans 18 residues. The V and J ends lost 5 bases and 2 bases, in that order; junction bases with no gene match: 12. CDR1 is LNHNV and CDR2 is YYDKDF in the germline V gene (reference sequence). The CDR3 loop is CATSRLGTGAVGNQPQHF. DNA for the CDR3: TGTGCCACCAGCCGCCTAGGGACAGGGGCGGTTGGCAATCAGCCCCAGCATTTT.

The rearrangement links TRBV24-1 to TRBJ1-5, with 7 bases fitting TRBD1. The CDR3 runs to 16 residues. With V trimmed by 4 bases and J by 3 bases, 8 bases remained unmatched. Germline values: CDR1 KGHDR, CDR2 SFDVKD. CDR3 bases: TGTGCCACCAGTGAGGCCCGACAGGGCCCCAATCAGCCCCAGCATTTT. Translating gives CATSEARQGPNQPQHF.

The rearrangement uses TRBV6-2 or TRBV6-3 and TRBJ2-7; no clear D. The CDR3 sequence is 16 residues long. Germline CDR1 and CDR2: MNHEY and SVGEGT. Trimming left V 6 bases short and J 2 bases short, with 20 bases between. As DNA, the CDR3 is TGTGCCAGCAGCCAACCTCTCGGGCTACCTACCTACGAGCAGTACTTC. Translating gives CASSQPLGLPTYEQYF.